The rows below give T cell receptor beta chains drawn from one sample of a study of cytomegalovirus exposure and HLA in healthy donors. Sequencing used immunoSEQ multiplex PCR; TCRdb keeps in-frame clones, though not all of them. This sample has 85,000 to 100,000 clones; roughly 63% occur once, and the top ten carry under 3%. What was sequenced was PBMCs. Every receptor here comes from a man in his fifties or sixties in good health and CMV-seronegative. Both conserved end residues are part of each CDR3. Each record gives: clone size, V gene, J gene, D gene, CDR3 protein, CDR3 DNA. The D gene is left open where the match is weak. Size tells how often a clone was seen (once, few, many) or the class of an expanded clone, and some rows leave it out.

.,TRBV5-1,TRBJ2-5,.,CASSLGGKETQYF,TGCGCCAGCAGCTTGGGAGGGAAGGAGACCCAGTACTTC
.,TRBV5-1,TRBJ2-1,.,CASSLAPSAQGNEQFF,TGCGCCAGCAGCTTGGCCCCTAGCGCGCAGGGCAATGAGCAGTTCTTC
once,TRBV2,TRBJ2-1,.,CASSSPAGQYNEQFF,TGTGCCAGCAGTTCTCCAGCGGGACAATACAATGAGCAGTTCTTC
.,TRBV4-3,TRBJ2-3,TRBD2,CASSQDPQWGSGGHTDTQYF,TGCGCCAGCAGCCAAGACCCCCAGTGGGGTAGCGGGGGGCACACAGATACGCAGTATTTT
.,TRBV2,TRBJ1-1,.,CASSENAGTEAFF,TGTGCCAGCAGTGAAAACGCGGGCACAGAAGCTTTCTTT
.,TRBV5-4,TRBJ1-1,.,CASSPAGTNPEAFF,TGTGCCAGCAGCCCAGCCGGGACAAACCCTGAAGCTTTCTTT
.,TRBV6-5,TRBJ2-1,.,CASSYSTRGYNEQFF,TGTGCCAGCAGTTACTCGACTAGAGGCTACAATGAGCAGTTCTTC
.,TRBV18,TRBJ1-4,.,CASSPRGDPNEKLFF,TGTGCCAGCTCACCACGGGGCGACCCAAATGAAAAACTGTTTTTT
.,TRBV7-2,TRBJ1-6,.,CASSLDQGGNSPLHF,TGTGCCAGCAGCTTAGATCAGGGTGGGAATTCACCCCTCCACTTT
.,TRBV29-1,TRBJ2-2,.,CSVEVAVNTGELFF,TGCAGCGTTGAGGTAGCGGTAAACACCGGGGAGCTGTTTTTT
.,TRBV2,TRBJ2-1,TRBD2,CASSAQREANEQFF,TGTGCCAGCAGTGCCCAGCGGGAGGCGAATGAGCAGTTCTTC
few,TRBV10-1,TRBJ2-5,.,CASSGLHRSKTQYF,TGCGCCAGCAGTGGCTTGCACAGGTCAAAGACCCAGTACTTC
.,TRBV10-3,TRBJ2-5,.,CAIRDGAGETQYF,TGTGCCATCAGGGATGGGGCCGGAGAGACCCAGTACTTC
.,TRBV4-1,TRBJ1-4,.,CASSQGALIDEKLFF,TGCGCCAGCAGCCAAGGCGCTCTAATCGATGAAAAACTGTTTTTT
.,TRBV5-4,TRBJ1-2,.,CASSLSRARGYTF,TGTGCCAGCAGCTTGAGCAGGGCCCGTGGCTACACCTTC
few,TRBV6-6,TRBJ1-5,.,CASSGPRGGMVQPQHF,TGTGCCAGCAGTGGGCCGCGGGGGGGGATGGTTCAGCCCCAGCATTTT
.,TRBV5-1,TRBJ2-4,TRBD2,CASSSGGGSKNIQYF,TGCGCCAGCAGCTCGGGGGGTGGGTCCAAAAACATTCAGTACTTC
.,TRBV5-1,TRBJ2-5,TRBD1,CASSVDRVQETQYF,TGCGCCAGCAGCGTCGACAGGGTCCAAGAGACCCAGTACTTC
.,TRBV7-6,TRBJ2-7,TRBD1,CASSLGTGGEQYF,TGTGCCAGCAGCTTAGGGACAGGGGGGGAGCAGTACTTC
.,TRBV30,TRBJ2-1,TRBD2,CAWTYDRGGYNEQFF,TGTGCCTGGACCTACGATCGGGGAGGGTACAATGAGCAGTTCTTC
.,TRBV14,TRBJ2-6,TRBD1,CASSPQTGQGGSGANVLTF,TGTGCCAGCAGCCCTCAAACGGGACAGGGGGGCTCTGGGGCCAACGTCCTGACTTTC
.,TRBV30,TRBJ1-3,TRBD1,CAWSPGQHSGNTIYF,TGTGCCTGGAGTCCGGGACAGCACTCTGGAAACACCATATATTTT
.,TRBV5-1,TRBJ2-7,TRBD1,CASSLDRGRAEQYF,TGCGCCAGCAGCCTGGACAGGGGGCGGGCCGAGCAGTACTTC
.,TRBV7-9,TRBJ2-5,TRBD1,CASSSGTGQETQYF,TGTGCCAGCAGTTCCGGGACAGGTCAAGAGACCCAGTACTTC
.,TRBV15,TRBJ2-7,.,CATSREPPGNEQYF,TGTGCCACCAGCAGAGAGCCGCCGGGGAACGAGCAGTACTTC
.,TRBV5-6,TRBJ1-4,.,CASSSGLGQAGTNEKLFF,TGTGCCAGCAGCTCTGGACTGGGGCAGGCGGGGACTAATGAAAAACTGTTTTTT
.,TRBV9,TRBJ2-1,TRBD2,CASSASGSGYNEQFF,TGTGCCAGCAGCGCGAGCGGGAGTGGCTACAATGAGCAGTTCTTC
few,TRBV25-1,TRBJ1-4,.,CASSDTGGTNEKLFF,TGTGCCAGCAGTGATACAGGAGGGACTAATGAAAAACTGTTTTTT
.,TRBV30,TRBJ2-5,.,CAWSVWDSQETQYF,TGTGCCTGGAGTGTATGGGACTCTCAAGAGACCCAGTACTTC
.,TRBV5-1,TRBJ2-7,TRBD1,CASSLGPGQGTYEQYF,TGCGCCAGCAGCTTAGGCCCGGGACAGGGGACCTACGAGCAGTACTTC